This T cell receptor beta chain was documented in a study of cytomegalovirus exposure and HLA in healthy donors. Findings and limits, study-wide: A previous analysis found most TCR beta V segments productive roughly 90% or roughly 30% of the time.

PCR was performed using 60 Vbeta and 13 Jbeta primers. TCRdb's table, derived via immunoSEQ multiplex PCR, lists solely in-frame clones and lacks some. The sample includes 50,000 or so clones, 70% to 80% of them seen just once. In the case of this clone: Antigen unknown.

The CDR3 has 14 amino acids. Germline V CDR1 and CDR2: LGHNA, YNFKEQ. V dropped 3 bases and J dropped 7 bases, with 14 bases sitting between them. The specimen was PBMCs. The chain joins TRBV4-2 to TRBJ2-3, with a possible D match to TRBD2 (5 bases). The clonotype originates from a man aged 25 to 45 in good health and CMV-seronegative. CDR3: CASSQELDPHTQYF. The CDR3 coding sequence is TGTGCCAGCAGCCAGGAACTAGACCCACATACGCAGTATTTT.